The clone carrying this T cell receptor (beta chain) was detected ten times or more. This entry belongs to a study of T-cell reconstitution after alpha-beta-depleted transplantation in children. The V gene lost 4 bases and the J gene lost 2 bases, with 16 bases spanning the gap. From germline, CDR1 is DFQATT and CDR2 SNEGSKA (reference sequence). The CDR3 is 15 amino acids. Library preparation (for TCRbeta) was performed with unique molecular identifiers. Via MiXCR, TCRdb re-called the PCR reads, giving one row per CDR3 protein. This sample has roughly 190,000 distinct CDR3 sequences, with roughly 15% found just once.

The source of this sequence is a human donor who donated a stem cell graft to a child with acute lymphoblastic leukemia. Specimen: PBMCs from the stem cell graft donor, collected from the stem cell graft. The chain employs TRBV20-1 and TRBJ2-3; D could derive from TRBD1 or TRBD2 (5 bases each). Written as DNA, the CDR3 is TGCAGTGCTACAACGCCCGGGACCTCCACAGATACGCAGTATTTT. Translating gives CSATTPGTSTDTQYF.